The present TCR beta chain was sequenced within a study of T-cell reconstitution after alpha-beta-depleted transplantation in children. A few counts support this clonotype. The TCRbeta library incorporated unique molecular identifiers. In TCRdb, the PCR reads were re-called with MiXCR into one record per CDR3 protein. The table includes approximately 640,000 distinct CDR3 sequences, around a sixth detected once. Trimming at V came to 3 bases and at J to 5 bases, leaving 6 bases not matched to a gene. CDR1 and CDR2 from the germline V gene are SEHNR and FQNEAQ (reference sequence). CDR3 size: 15 residues.

The TCR sequence derives from a human donor who donated a stem cell graft to a child with acute myeloid leukemia. This chain connects TRBV7-9 to TRBJ2-1, with 8 nucleotides matching TRBD2. This specimen was PBMCs from the stem cell graft donor, taken from the stem cell graft. The CDR3 region is CASSFPGGANNEQFF. As DNA, the CDR3 is TGTGCCAGCAGCTTCCCCGGGGGGGCTAACAATGAGCAGTTCTTC. Variable domain in full (rest from reference TRBV7-9 and TRBJ2-1): DTGVSQNPRHKITKRGQNVTFRCDPISEHNRLYWYRQTLGQGPEFLTYFQNEAQLEKSRLLSDRFSAERPKGSFSTLEIQRTEQGDSAMYLCASSFPGGANNEQFFGPGTRLTVL.